These 29 T cell receptor beta chains share one sample of origin, sequenced in a study of response to subunit inactivated influenza vaccine. MiXCR, applied by TCRdb to the RT-PCR reads, yields one record per CDR3 protein. The table lists about 520,000 distinct CDR3 sequences, around 7.7% of them singletons, with roughly 14% in the top ten. The starting material was PBMCs from blood, obtained roughly 24 months after vaccination. The receptor source for this set is a man aged 45-69 years who received an inactivated influenza vaccine.

This clonotype was seen more than once but under ten times. The chain combines TRBV12-3 or TRBV12-4 with TRBJ2-3; a possible D gene is TRBD2 (6 bases). V lost 6 bases to trimming and J lost 0 bases, with 13 bases between them. The CDR3 runs to 15 residues. CDR3 sequence (DNA): TGTGCCAGCAGACGACCGGGACTTAGCACAGATACGCAGTATTTT. Translated, it gives CASRRPGLSTDTQYF.

This clonotype was found a few times. V usage is TRBV6-1 and J usage is TRBJ1-6; TRBD1 aligns across 7 bases. Germline assignment: CDR1 MNHNS and CDR2 SASEGT. The CDR3 has 15 residues. With 1 base clipped from V and 8 bases from J, the junction kept 5 bases outside the gene matches. The CDR3 protein is CASSEGQGSYSPLHF. In nucleotides, the CDR3 is TGTGCCAGCAGTGAAGGACAGGGTTCTTATTCACCCCTCCACTTT.

V usage is TRBV6-2 or TRBV6-3 and J usage is TRBJ2-7, with 9 bases fitting TRBD1. Germline-derived CDR1 and CDR2 are MNHEY and SVGEGT. V dropped 7 bases and J dropped 5; count of bases not matched to a gene: 12. The length of the CDR3 is 15 residues. The CDR3 nucleotides are TGTGCCAGCACTTTCCCCGGGACAGGGATAGACGAGCAGTACTTC. This gives the protein CASTFPGTGIDEQYF.

The sample holds a few counts of this clonotype. V gene TRBV7-2 combines with J gene TRBJ1-2; TRBD1 agrees at 10 bases. V lost 5 bases and J lost 2; bases outside the gene matches: 8. The CDR3 runs 16 residues. Germline V gene sequence: CDR1 SGHTA, CDR2 FQGNSA. CDR3 nucleotides: TGTGCCAGCAGCCCCGACCCGGGACAGGGGAACTATGGCTACACCTTC. Translating gives CASSPDPGQGNYGYTF.

The V and J genes are TRBV25-1 and TRBJ2-1; 8 bases match TRBD1. The CDR3 is 15 residues long. Germline-derived CDR1 and CDR2 are MGHDK and SYGVNS. The J segment lost 4 bases and the V segment lost 9 bases, leaving 11 bases of the junction unmatched. The CDR3 region is CASRGTGRVYNEQFF. The CDR3 coding sequence is TGTGCCAGTAGGGGGACAGGCCGGGTGTACAATGAGCAGTTCTTC.

In its sample, this clonotype was seen a few times. V gene TRBV4-1 combines with J gene TRBJ2-3, with D possibly matching TRBD1 (6 bases). V was trimmed by 1 base and J by 2 bases, leaving 10 bases between them. The CDR3 covers 15 residues. CDR1 and CDR2 (germline): MGHRA, YSYEKL. CDR3 in DNA: TGCGCCAGCAGCCAAGTGGGGGCCTACACAGATACGCAGTATTTT. It is translated as CASSQVGAYTDTQYF.

The chain joins TRBV20-1 to TRBJ1-2; 12 nucleotides match TRBD1. The length of the CDR3 is 14 residues. Per the germline V gene, CDR1 is DFQATT and CDR2 is SNEGSKA (reference sequence). V was pared by 4 bases and J by 6 bases, with 6 bases of the junction left unmatched. CDR3: CSATTGQGADGYTF. The CDR3 DNA sequence: TGCAGTGCTACCACGGGACAGGGGGCGGATGGCTACACCTTC.

A few counts support this clonotype. The chain links TRBV7-9 to TRBJ1-1; TRBD1 agrees at 8 bases. Germline values: CDR1 SEHNR, CDR2 FQNEAQ (reference sequence). V lost 4 bases and J lost 3; bases outside the gene matches: 10. The CDR3 length is 16 residues. CDR3 in DNA: TGTGCCAGCAGCTCTGGACAGGGAAGGGTGTACACTGAAGCTTTCTTT. Translating it yields CASSSGQGRVYTEAFF.

This clonotype was detected a few times. The chain combines TRBV28 with TRBJ1-5, with D uncertain. This CDR3 has 14 residues. Germline loops: CDR1 MDHEN, CDR2 SYDVKM. V lost 3 bases and J lost 9, with 15 bases in between. CDR3 DNA: TGTGCCAGCAGTTTCGGGGTTAGAGGGATGCCCCAGCATTTT. It codes for CASSFGVRGMPQHF.

A note on this clonotype: The conserved closing phenylalanine or tryptophan is absent in this CDR3, likely reflecting a read error. Because the CDR3's place on the DNA is in doubt, the DNA is left out and the CDR3 is given as listed by TCRdb. The V gene is TRBV7-8, the J gene TRBJ1-2. The CDR3 is 11 residues long, ends included. Germline lookup yields CDR1 SGHVS and CDR2 FQNEAQ. CDR3 sequence: CASSAISSSFY.

This clonotype was counted only a few times. V and J are TRBV20-1 and TRBJ2-5, with TRBD1 as a possible D gene (6 bases). Germline loops: CDR1 DFQATT, CDR2 SNEGSKA (reference sequence). Trimming took off 5 bases at V and 5 bases at J, with 21 bases between the two ends. The CDR3 covers 15 residues. CDR3 residues: CSAPRWGRAGETQYF. DNA of the CDR3: TGCAGTGCTCCCCGATGGGGGCGGGCCGGGGAGACCCAGTACTTC.

This clonotype was seen only a few times. J is TRBJ1-1 and V is TRBV7-2; D may be TRBD1 (5 bases). Germline CDR1 is SGHTA and CDR2 is FQGNSA. V lost 7 bases and J lost 2, with 17 bases in between. There are 15 residues in the CDR3. The chain's CDR3 is CASTSSIWGNTEAFF. The CDR3 region has the DNA TGTGCCAGCACCTCTAGCATATGGGGCAACACTGAAGCTTTCTTT.

This clonotype showed up just a few times. The CDR3 does not end in the conserved phenylalanine or tryptophan, so this is likely a read error. It is unclear where the CDR3 begins or ends on the DNA, so no DNA is shown, and the CDR3 is as TCRdb lists it. J is TRBJ2-7 and V is TRBV6-5; TRBD1 is taken as the D call from the table, unchecked against the DNA. The germline V gene has CDR1 MNHEY and CDR2 SVGAGI. The CDR3 is 14 residues long, ends included. The CDR3 region is CASSSRQARSPMAL.

This chain joins TRBV29-1 and TRBJ1-1; 8 bases are a match to TRBD1. V shed 6 bases, J shed 7 bases, and the junction held 7 bases outside the gene matches. The CDR3 is made up of 12 amino acids. Germline CDR1 SQVTM, CDR2 ANQGSEA. CDR3 sequence reads: CSVTGASGEAFF. The CDR3, as DNA: TGCAGCGTGACAGGGGCGTCCGGTGAAGCTTTCTTT.

The chain has TRBV9 and TRBJ2-7; either TRBD1 or TRBD2 may supply D (5 bases each). Germline CDR1 reads SGDLS; CDR2 reads YYNGEE. V was shortened by 0 bases and J by 3 bases, with 22 bases between the two germline ends. CDR3 size: 18 residues. The CDR3 nucleotides are TGTGCCAGCAGCGTAGGGGTGGGGGAGCTCCTTCCTGACTACGAGCAGTACTTC. Translation: CASSVGVGELLPDYEQYF.

Ten or more counts support this clonotype. The CDR3 loop reads CASSQQRHEQFF. The CDR3 nucleotides read TGTGCCAGCAGCCAACAGCGTCATGAGCAGTTCTTC. The chain has TRBV12-3 or TRBV12-4 and TRBJ2-1, with D unclear. This CDR3 spans 12 amino acids. V was cut by 6 bases and J by 8 bases, with 11 bases left in between.

This clonotype was found a few times. This chain joins TRBV5-1 and TRBJ2-3; 12 bases match TRBD2. Germline CDR1 is SGHRS and CDR2 is YFSETQ. The CDR3 totals 19 residues. V shed 0 bases and J 0 bases; nucleotides not matched to a gene: 8. Here the CDR3 DNA reads TGCGCCAGCAGCTTGGTCTGGACTAGCGGGACAACTAGCACAGATACGCAGTATTTT. This codes for CASSLVWTSGTTSTDTQYF. Together with reference TRBV5-1 and TRBJ2-3, the CDR3 gives the full variable domain: KAGVTQTPRYLIKTRGQQVTLSCSPISGHRSVSWYQQTPGQGLQFLFEYFSETQRNKGNFPGRFSGRQFSNSRSEMNVSTLELGDSALYLCASSLVWTSGTTSTDTQYFGPGTRLTVL.

This clonotype has a handful of counts. The V call is TRBV20-1, the J call TRBJ1-4; D is unresolved. CDR1 and CDR2 from the germline V gene are DFQATT and SNEGSKA (reference sequence). V lost 6 bases and J lost 6, with 14 bases in between. This CDR3 spans 13 amino acids. DNA of the CDR3: TGCAGTGCCTCGCCCGAAGCGGATGAAAAACTGTTTTTT. Amino acids: CSASPEADEKLFF.

This clonotype came up a few times. The chain couples TRBV15 to TRBJ2-7; D might be TRBD1 (5 bases). There are 13 residues in the CDR3. Germline values: CDR1 LNHNV, CDR2 YYDKDF (reference sequence). V was pared by 4 bases and J by 4 bases, with 11 bases between. The CDR3 nucleotides are TGTGCCACCAGCAAGGGCAGGGAATACGAGCAGTACTTC. As protein: CATSKGREYEQYF.

The rearrangement uses TRBV20-1 and TRBJ2-1; TRBD1 matches at 8 bases. The CDR3 runs to 16 residues. V was clipped by 0 bases and J by 6 bases; unmatched bases: 10. CDR1 is DFQATT, CDR2 SNEGSKA, per germline (reference sequence). In DNA form, the CDR3 reads TGCAGTGCTAGAGATCTTTCCGGGGACAGGCTCAATGAGCAGTTCTTC. This codes for CSARDLSGDRLNEQFF.

V usage is TRBV28 and J usage is TRBJ2-7, with D perhaps matching TRBD1 or TRBD2 (5 bases each). Trimming removed 3 bases from V and 1 base from J, with 16 bases in between. The germline V gene encodes CDR1 MDHEN and CDR2 SYDVKM. This CDR3 has 16 residues. In nucleotides, the CDR3 is TGTGCCAGCAGTTTCCACCGGGACGAACTTTCCTACGAGCAGTACTTC. Translated, it gives CASSFHRDELSYEQYF.

The gene calls are TRBV15 and TRBJ2-1; 11 nucleotides line up with TRBD2. Losses at the gene ends were 5 bases for V and 1 base for J; bases not matched to a gene: 13. The CDR3 spans 19 residues. Germline V lookup: CDR1 LNHNV, CDR2 YYDKDF (reference sequence). The CDR3 is CATSSPTSGKGASYNEQFF. Written as DNA, the CDR3 is TGTGCCACCAGCTCACCGACTAGCGGGAAGGGTGCATCCTACAATGAGCAGTTCTTC.

This clonotype appeared many times. CDR3 loop: CASSLRQGRYLLTKNIQYF. Here the CDR3 DNA reads TGTGCCAGCAGTTTAAGACAGGGGCGCTACCTTTTAACCAAAAACATTCAGTACTTC. The chain carries TRBV28 and TRBJ2-4; 8 bases match TRBD1. The CDR3 runs 19 residues. The V gene end was trimmed by 2 bases and the J gene end by 2 bases; junction bases not matched to a gene: 14. Germline V gives CDR1 MDHEN, CDR2 SYDVKM.

The genes are TRBV10-2 and TRBJ2-1; D might be TRBD1 or TRBD2, each matching 5 bases. The CDR3 sequence is 16 residues long. The ends were cut back, 8 bases at V and 7 bases at J, with 24 bases in the middle. In germline, CDR1 is WSHSY, CDR2 SAAADI. As DNA, the CDR3 is TGCGCCAGCTCGGGCCCCCGGGATCTAAGGGGTAATGAGCAGTTCTTC. This gives the protein CASSGPRDLRGNEQFF.

This clonotype was recorded a few times. J is TRBJ1-3 and V is TRBV7-2; a possible D gene is TRBD1 (5 bases). Trimming stripped 1 base from V and 10 bases from J, with 14 bases between. This CDR3 is built from 14 residues. Germline V lookup: CDR1 SGHTA, CDR2 FQGNSA. The CDR3 loop is CASSLEASGTTIYF. CDR3 DNA sequence: TGTGCCAGCAGCTTAGAAGCAAGTGGGACGACCATATATTTT.

This clonotype was counted between two and nine times. The chain recombines TRBV20-1 with TRBJ2-7; D perhaps matches TRBD1 (5 bases). There are 14 residues in the CDR3. Germline V gives CDR1 DFQATT, CDR2 SNEGSKA (reference sequence). V was shortened by 3 bases and J by 4 bases, with 16 bases between the two germline ends. CDR3 sequence (DNA): TGCAGTGCTAGTGTTGGACACACCAATTACGAGCAGTACTTC. Its translation: CSASVGHTNYEQYF.

The chain links TRBV20-1 to TRBJ2-1; maybe TRBD1 (6 bases). There are 15 residues in the CDR3. CDR1 and CDR2 (germline): DFQATT, SNEGSKA (reference sequence). V was trimmed by 1 base and J by 0 bases, leaving 10 bases between them. CDR3 nucleotide sequence: TGCAGTGCTAGAGGGCAGGGGAGCTCCTACAATGAGCAGTTCTTC. It codes for CSARGQGSSYNEQFF.

This clonotype has more than one count but fewer than ten. The chain is built from TRBV7-9 and TRBJ2-3; 8 positions match TRBD2. The CDR3 sequence is 16 residues long. The germline V gene has CDR1 SEHNR and CDR2 FQNEAQ (reference sequence). J was trimmed by 6 bases and V by 5 bases; bases with no gene match: 13. CDR3: CASSLGEAGVADTQYF. CDR3 in DNA: TGTGCCAGCAGCCTGGGAGAAGCGGGAGTGGCGGATACGCAGTATTTT.

This clonotype has only a few counts. This sequence joins TRBV5-1 and TRBJ2-3; D gene uncertain. The V end was cut by 0 bases, the J end by 4 bases, with 15 bases between. The germline gives CDR1 SGHRS, CDR2 YFSETQ. CDR3 length: 16 amino acids. The CDR3 nucleotides read TGCGCCAGCAGCTTGGAAGCCCTCCAGATCCCAGATACGCAGTATTTT. Translated: CASSLEALQIPDTQYF.